This paragraph covers one T cell receptor (beta chain) sequence. This record comes from a study of blood T cell repertoires in COVID-19. Study-wide context: The United States, Italy and Spain were the sources of the acute and convalescent COVID-19 samples.

Study processing details: Nucleated cell number was recorded as an estimate derived from reference gene primer amplification. Measured with immunoSEQ multiplex PCR; TCRdb has only the in-frame clones, and not every one. The V and J calls and clone size are taken from that table; D and trimming were inferred from the DNA. The data show some 120,000 clones, around 63% seen once. There are 19 residues in the CDR3. Germline V gene data show CDR1 as LNHNV and CDR2 as YYDKDF (reference sequence). V shed 3 bases and J 3 bases; nucleotides not matched to a gene: 15. The rearrangement joins TRBV15 to TRBJ2-3, with 10 bases identical to TRBD1. The TCR originated in a woman aged 70-85 years with acute or convalescent COVID-19. The sample was peripheral blood. The CDR3 here is CATSRGQGPLAAQTDTQYF. In DNA, the CDR3 is TGTGCCACCAGCAGGGGACAGGGGCCCCTAGCAGCTCAGACAGATACGCAGTATTTT.